Listed here are 9 T cell receptor beta chains from one sample, sequenced in a study of blood T cell repertoires in COVID-19 (dated by TCRdb to the early 2020s). Libraries were prepared through the immunoSEQ multiplex PCR assay. TCRdb limited this immuneACCESS table to in-frame rearrangements with V and J called. A share of clones is missing; checked studies link under half to unresolved V genes, and the rest is unexplained. This sample comprises 150,000 to 200,000 clones, over 75% of them detected only once. The ten largest clones add up to 10% to 15% of the sample. Sequencing was done on a sample of peripheral blood. The receptors were sampled from a man in his 70s who had recovered from COVID-19.

The chain employs TRBV7-9 and TRBJ2-7; D is ambiguous. The CDR3 has 13 residues. Trimming cost V 5 bases and J 4 bases, with 12 bases left between them. The V gene's germline CDR1 is SEHNR and CDR2 FQNEAQ (reference sequence). CDR3 sequence (DNA): TGTGCCAGCAGCCCCCAGGAAAGGTACGAGCAGTACTTC. It yields the protein CASSPQERYEQYF.

Regarding this clone: Distinct nucleotide sequences in the sample also encode this CDR3. The chain is built from TRBV5-1 and TRBJ2-2, with 9 bases matching TRBD1. V shed 3 bases and J 3 bases; nucleotides not matched to a gene: 3. This CDR3 is 15 amino acids long. Germline V CDR1 and CDR2: SGHRS, YFSETQ. The CDR3 DNA is TGCGCCAGCAGCTACCGGACAGGGGACACCGGGGAGCTGTTTTTT. Amino acids: CASSYRTGDTGELFF.

The V call is TRBV18, the J call TRBJ2-7, with TRBD2 matching 7 bases. The CDR3 runs to 13 residues. The trim removed 3 bases at V and 3 bases at J, leaving 2 bases unmatched. Germline V gene lookup returns CDR1 KGHSH and CDR2 LQKENI. The CDR3 DNA is TGTGCCAGCTCACCTTCGGGAGGCTACGAGCAGTACTTC. This sequence encodes CASSPSGGYEQYF.

This CDR3 is CASSKEVISGTSGRRSYEQYF. In nucleotides, the CDR3 is TGTGCCAGCAGCAAAGAGGTAATTTCCGGGACTAGCGGGAGGAGGTCCTACGAGCAGTACTTC. This rearrangement joins TRBV21-1 to TRBJ2-7; whether TRBD2, the table's D call, matches the DNA was not checked. TRBV21-1 is a pseudogene segment. The CDR3 length is 21 residues.

The chain combines TRBV9 with TRBJ1-1; no firm D call. V dropped 0 bases and J dropped 5 bases, with 14 bases sitting between them. Looked up from germline, CDR1 is SGDLS and CDR2 is YYNGEE. This CDR3 is built from 15 residues. CDR3 loop: CASSVAPGSETEAFF. The CDR3 nucleotides read TGTGCCAGCAGCGTAGCTCCGGGATCGGAGACTGAAGCTTTCTTT.

The rearrangement links TRBV9 to TRBJ1-6, with D unresolved. CDR1 and CDR2 from the germline V gene are SGDLS and YYNGEE. Deletions cut 0 bases from V and 8 bases from J, with 6 bases between. This CDR3 has 13 amino acids. The CDR3 DNA is TGTGCCAGCAGCGTAGTCCCGGATTCACCCCTCCACTTT. This encodes CASSVVPDSPLHF.

The chain links TRBV15 to TRBJ2-7; 10 positions agree with TRBD1. Trimming removed 8 bases from V and 0 bases from J; junction bases left unmatched: 7. Germline loops: CDR1 LNHNV, CDR2 YYDKDF (reference sequence). This CDR3 has 15 amino acids. DNA of the CDR3: TGTGCCACCCGGGAGGGACAGGGGCTCTCCTACGAGCAGTACTTC. This translates into CATREGQGLSYEQYF.

This clone is a singleton in its sample. This chain links TRBV6-2 or TRBV6-3 with TRBJ2-1, with TRBD2 matching 9 bases. This CDR3 is built from 15 residues. V shed 2 bases, J shed 4 bases, and the junction held 3 bases outside the gene matches. From germline, CDR1 is MNHEY and CDR2 SVGEGT. The chain's CDR3 is CASSYASGKYNEQFF. Here the CDR3 DNA reads TGTGCCAGCAGTTACGCTAGCGGGAAATACAATGAGCAGTTCTTC.

V is TRBV12-3 or TRBV12-4 and J is TRBJ1-5; D may be TRBD1 (5 bases). CDR3 length: 12 amino acids. Trimming took 7 bases from V and 6 from J, leaving 10 bases between them. CDR3 nucleotide sequence: TGTGCCAGCACAGGGCTCGGTCAGCCCCAGCATTTT. It encodes CASTGLGQPQHF.